The 17 T cell receptor beta chains below all came from one sample that was sequenced in a study of T cells in Graves' hyperthyroidism and ophthalmopathy. The source material, RNA transcripts, was used to amplify TCR beta CDR3 regions. RT-PCR in the first round (using the HTBI primer set) targeted the TCR CDR3. TCRdb re-derived calls from the multiplex PCR reads in MiXCR, one entry per CDR3 protein. The sample yields roughly 500,000 distinct CDR3 sequences, around 42% seen once. Sequences were obtained from peripheral blood or thyroid tissue (not recorded which). The receptors were sampled from an adult woman with Graves' disease, either hyperthyroidism or ophthalmopathy (not recorded which).

This clonotype was recorded at least ten times. This rearrangement joins TRBV7-2 to TRBJ2-7; D gene unclear. The CDR3 is 14 amino acids. Germline values: CDR1 SGHTA, CDR2 FQGNSA. Trimming cost V 8 bases and J 7 bases, with 21 bases left between them. In DNA, the CDR3 is TGTGCCAGCGGATCATACCAAGGTCCTCGGGAGCAGTACTTC. This sequence encodes CASGSYQGPREQYF. Drawing the rest from reference TRBV7-2 and TRBJ2-7, the complete variable domain is GAGVSQSPSNKVTEKGKDVELRCDPISGHTALYWYRQSLGQGLEFLIYFQGNSAPDKSGLPSDRFSAERTGGSVSTLTIQRTQQEDSAVYLCASGSYQGPREQYFGPGTRLTVT.

In this sample, this clonotype turned up many times. The chain has TRBV27 and TRBJ1-2; maybe TRBD1 (6 bases). Trimming pared 4 bases from V and 13 bases from J, leaving 16 bases between. Germline loops: CDR1 MNHEY, CDR2 SMNVEV (reference sequence). The CDR3 length is 12 residues. In nucleotides, the CDR3 is TGTGCCAGCAGTTCACTACAGGGATCAAGCACCTTC. Translation: CASSSLQGSSTF.

The table lists this clonotype with many counts. The chain employs TRBV6-1 and TRBJ2-7; 7 bases are a match to TRBD2. CDR1 and CDR2 from the germline V gene are MNHNS and SASEGT. The ends lost 6 bases at V and 5 bases at J; junction bases unmatched: 10. CDR3 length: 14 residues. The CDR3 spells CASRHPGRTNEQYF. DNA for the CDR3: TGTGCCAGCAGACACCCCGGGAGGACGAACGAGCAGTACTTC.

This clonotype was recorded once. As DNA, the CDR3 is TGTGCCATCAGTGAGTGGGGGGATTTGGGGGGCTACACCTTC. Protein sequence: CAISEWGDLGGYTF. V is TRBV10-3 and J is TRBJ1-2, with TRBD1 as a possible D gene (5 bases). Germline-derived CDR1 and CDR2 are ENHRY and SYGVKD. This CDR3 comprises 14 residues. V was clipped by 1 base and J by 8 bases, with 14 bases between them.

This clonotype was detected once. This chain uses TRBV24-1 with TRBJ1-2; 7 positions match TRBD1. The CDR3 is made up of 15 amino acids. Germline V gene data show CDR1 as KGHDR and CDR2 as SFDVKD. V lost 4 bases and J lost 4; bases outside the gene matches: 8. The CDR3 coding sequence is TGTGCCACCAGTGAAGGTTCCGGACAGGTCTATGGCTACACCTTC. Protein sequence: CATSEGSGQVYGYTF.

This clonotype was found many times. The chain is built from TRBV28 and TRBJ1-2, with D uncertain. Trimming stripped 4 bases from V and 8 bases from J, with 8 bases between. Germline CDR1 and CDR2: MDHEN and SYDVKM. CDR3 size: 11 residues. CDR3 sequence (DNA): TGTGCCAGCAGTTCCCTTTTCGGCTACACCTTC. Encoded protein: CASSSLFGYTF.

The chain joins TRBV19 to TRBJ1-4; no firm D call. Germline V gene data show CDR1 as LNHDA and CDR2 as SQIVND (reference sequence). CDR3 size: 15 residues. V was cut by 9 bases and J by 7 bases, with 21 bases left in between. The CDR3 nucleotides are TGTGCCAGCAGCTTGTATGCGGGTCTCCGTGAAAAACTGTTTTTT. The encoded protein is CASSLYAGLREKLFF.

This clonotype came up many times. The chain recombines TRBV20-1 with TRBJ2-7; 9 bases align to TRBD2. The CDR3 consists of 14 residues. V was pared by 6 bases and J by 1 base, with 7 bases of the junction left unmatched. Germline-derived CDR1 and CDR2 are DFQATT and SNEGSKA (reference sequence). The CDR3, as DNA: TGCAGTGCCCCCCGCGCGGGAGGGTCCTACGAGCAGTACTTC. Amino acids: CSAPRAGGSYEQYF.

This clonotype was recorded many times. This chain connects TRBV11-3 to TRBJ2-2, with D perhaps matching TRBD2 (6 bases). CDR1 is SGHNT and CDR2 is YENEEA in the germline V gene. This CDR3 spans 18 amino acids. The germline V and J ends were trimmed by 5 bases and 0 bases, with 19 bases remaining between them. The CDR3 DNA is TGTGCCAGCAGCCCCGGGACTGCCAAAACCTCGAACACCGGGGAGCTGTTTTTT. Protein product: CASSPGTAKTSNTGELFF.

This clonotype was seen just once. This chain uses TRBV19 with TRBJ2-5; 11 bases are shared with TRBD2. This CDR3 has 15 amino acids. Germline CDR1 reads LNHDA; CDR2 reads SQIVND (reference sequence). The J segment lost 2 bases and the V segment lost 6 bases, leaving 5 bases of the junction unmatched. CDR3 nucleotides: TGTGCCAGTAGCAAGGGACTAGCGGCACAAGAGACCCAGTACTTC. Translated: CASSKGLAAQETQYF.

The chain combines TRBV25-1 with TRBJ2-7; 11 bases match TRBD2. J lost 6 bases, V lost 6 bases, and 4 bases had no gene match. The germline CDR1 and CDR2 sequences are MGHDK and SYGVNS. This CDR3 has 13 residues. The CDR3 sequence is CASRLAGEVEQYF. The CDR3, as DNA: TGTGCCAGCAGACTAGCGGGAGAGGTCGAGCAGTACTTC.

As for this clonotype: The conserved phenylalanine or tryptophan normally closing the CDR3 is absent here, so this likely arose from a read error. The V gene is TRBV29-1, the J gene TRBJ2-7; 11 bases are shared with TRBD1. The CDR3 totals 15 residues. Germline lookup yields CDR1 SQVTM and CDR2 ANQGSEA. Trimming took 7 bases from V and 1 from J; bases not matched to a gene: 9. CDR3 loop: CSAKEGTGGSYEQYS. CDR3 in DNA: TGCAGCGCCAAGGAAGGGACAGGGGGTTCCTACGAGCAGTACTCC.

This clonotype was seen many times. This chain joins TRBV7-2 and TRBJ1-5; possible D gene TRBD1, 5 bases. This CDR3 region has 14 residues. Between the trimmed V and J ends, which lost 5 bases and 4 bases, there was a span of 12 bases. The germline V gene has CDR1 SGHTA and CDR2 FQGNSA. The CDR3 here is CASSRGASNQPQHF. The CDR3 coding sequence is TGTGCCAGCAGCCGTGGGGCCTCAAATCAGCCCCAGCATTTT.

CDR3 DNA sequence: TGTGCCAGCAGTGCTAGCGACCCCGGGACTAGCGGGAGGTACGAGCAGTACTTC. Its protein product is CASSASDPGTSGRYEQYF. The chain links TRBV2 to TRBJ2-7; 15 positions match TRBD2. There are 18 residues in the CDR3. Unmatched junction bases numbered 11, after V lost 4 bases and J lost 4 bases. Germline V gene sequence: CDR1 SNHLY, CDR2 FYNNEI.

This sequence joins TRBV7-9 and TRBJ2-5; 10 bases map to TRBD1. Looked up from germline, CDR1 is SEHNR and CDR2 is FQNEAQ (reference sequence). This CDR3 is built from 14 residues. Losses at the gene ends were 8 bases for V and 3 bases for J; bases not matched to a gene: 6. Written as DNA, the CDR3 is TGTGCCAGCGGACAGGGGGTTGAGGAAGAGACCCAGTACTTC. Amino acid sequence: CASGQGVEEETQYF.

This clonotype was found many times. The V call is TRBV10-3, the J call TRBJ2-5; D ambiguous. The CDR3 spans 13 residues. The V gene's germline CDR1 is ENHRY and CDR2 SYGVKD. The ends were cut back, 6 bases at V and 3 bases at J, with 11 bases in the middle. In DNA form, the CDR3 reads TGTGCCATCAGCGCCCGGATTGAAGAGACCCAGTACTTC. This codes for CAISARIEETQYF.

The chain employs TRBV27 and TRBJ1-6; D uncertain. CDR1 and CDR2 (germline): MNHEY, SMNVEV (reference sequence). The CDR3 has 15 residues. Trimming cost V 0 bases and J 5 bases, with 8 bases left between them. The CDR3 sequence: CASSLSTPDNSPLHF. CDR3 coding DNA: TGTGCCAGCAGTTTATCGACGCCAGATAATTCACCCCTCCACTTT.